The 30 T cell receptor beta chains below all came from one sample that was sequenced in a study of blood T cell repertoires in COVID-19. Some clones are missing from TCRdb's copy, which holds only in-frame ones; the method was immunoSEQ multiplex PCR. The sample records 140,000 to 150,000 clones, around 86% being singletons. What was sequenced was PBMCs or T cells enriched from blood (not recorded which). These receptors originate from a man between 45 and 60 years old who had recovered from COVID-19.

This clone was seen only once. The V call is TRBV7-2, the J call TRBJ2-1; 9 nucleotides line up with TRBD2. The length of the CDR3 is 15 residues. Germline V lookup: CDR1 SGHTA, CDR2 FQGNSA. V shed 5 bases and J 3 bases; nucleotides not matched to a gene: 5. The CDR3 region is CASSHLAGNYNEQFF. The CDR3 nucleotides are TGTGCCAGCAGCCACCTAGCGGGGAACTACAATGAGCAGTTCTTC.

This CDR3 is CASSPVAGTSYGYTF. CDR3 sequence (DNA): TGCGCCAGCAGCCCGGTAGCCGGGACAAGCTATGGCTACACCTTC. The chain carries TRBV5-1 and TRBJ1-2; maybe TRBD1 (6 bases). CDR3 length: 15 residues. The ends were cut back, 4 bases at V and 4 bases at J, with 17 bases in the middle. Germline V CDR1 and CDR2: SGHRS, YFSETQ.

The rearrangement uses TRBV6-5 and TRBJ1-1; maybe TRBD1 (5 bases). This CDR3 spans 11 amino acids. Trimming cost V 7 bases and J 7 bases, with 10 bases left between them. Germline V lookup: CDR1 MNHEY, CDR2 SVGAGI. The chain's CDR3 is CASKGYDEAFF. As DNA, the CDR3 is TGTGCCAGCAAGGGGTACGATGAAGCTTTCTTT.

This clone was recorded once. This chain uses TRBV6-1 with TRBJ2-1; 8 bases are a match to TRBD2. Germline V gives CDR1 MNHNS, CDR2 SASEGT. With V trimmed by 4 bases and J by 0 bases, 5 bases remained unmatched. This CDR3 has 16 residues. This chain's CDR3 is CASSGLAPSSYNEQFF. CDR3 DNA: TGTGCCAGCAGTGGACTAGCGCCGAGCTCCTACAATGAGCAGTTCTTC.

The DNA for the CDR3 is TGTGCCAGCAGCGCAGCGGGAGTGGTGTACAATGAGCAGTTCTTC. It yields the protein CASSAAGVVYNEQFF. V and J are TRBV7-2 and TRBJ2-1, with 8 bases matching TRBD2. Germline CDR1 SGHTA, CDR2 FQGNSA. V shed 5 bases and J 4 bases; nucleotides not matched to a gene: 7. CDR3 length: 15 residues.

The J gene is TRBJ1-3, the V gene TRBV18; D possibly corresponds to TRBD1 (5 bases). V was pared by 2 bases and J by 0 bases, with 20 bases between. CDR1 and CDR2 (germline): KGHSH, LQKENI. The CDR3 is 19 amino acids. The CDR3 protein is CASSPIRPGGLNSGNTIYF. In nucleotides, the CDR3 is TGTGCCAGCTCACCAATCAGACCTGGGGGACTGAACTCTGGAAACACCATATATTTT.

The chain employs TRBV7-9 and TRBJ2-3; no reliable D call. Trimming shortened V by 4 bases and J by 7 bases, and 12 bases separated the two germline ends. From germline, CDR1 is SEHNR and CDR2 FQNEAQ (reference sequence). The CDR3 runs 13 residues. CDR3 nucleotides: TGTGCCAGCAGCTACCTCCTATCGCATACGCAGTATTTT. Amino acid sequence: CASSYLLSHTQYF.

This clone was seen a few times. V and J are TRBV27 and TRBJ2-7; TRBD2 matches at 9 bases. The CDR3 loop spans 15 amino acids. Germline CDR1 reads MNHEY; CDR2 reads SMNVEV (reference sequence). Germline trimming cut 6 bases from V and 3 bases from J; bases unmatched to any gene: 9. CDR3 amino acids: CASRTIAGVFYEQYF. In DNA, the CDR3 is TGTGCCAGCAGGACCATAGCGGGAGTATTCTACGAGCAGTACTTC.

The chain is built from TRBV11-1 and TRBJ2-6; D is uncertain. The CDR3 is 13 residues long. The germline V gene encodes CDR1 SGHAT and CDR2 FQDESV (reference sequence). V was trimmed by 5 bases and J by 2 bases, leaving 4 bases between them. CDR3 residues: CASSRAGANVLTF. In DNA form, the CDR3 reads TGTGCCAGCAGCCGGGCTGGGGCCAACGTCCTGACTTTC.

The chain employs TRBV6-2 or TRBV6-3 and TRBJ2-1; 8 bases are a match to TRBD2. With V trimmed by 6 bases and J by 10 bases, 17 bases remained unmatched. Looked up from germline, CDR1 is MNHEY and CDR2 is SVGEGT. The CDR3 extends over 16 amino acids. The CDR3 DNA reads as TGTGCCAGCAGCTCGTCGGTAGCGGGACCAAGGCGCGAGCAGTTCTTC. Translated, it gives CASSSSVAGPRREQFF.

This chain connects TRBV28 to TRBJ1-1; TRBD1 matches 10 bases. The V gene's germline CDR1 is MDHEN and CDR2 SYDVKM. This CDR3 contains 15 residues. V gave up 3 bases and J gave up 5 bases; unmatched junction bases: 6. The CDR3 DNA reads TGTGCCAGCAGTTTGGGACAGGGGTTCCGAACTGAAGCTTTCTTT. It encodes CASSLGQGFRTEAFF.

This clone is a singleton in its sample. CDR3 sequence: CASSGDGLQNTGELFF. CDR3 nucleotides: TGTGCCAGCAGTGGAGACGGACTGCAGAACACCGGGGAGCTGTTTTTT. The rearrangement links TRBV2 to TRBJ2-2, with D possibly matching TRBD2 (5 bases). The CDR3 length is 16 residues. CDR1 SNHLY and CDR2 FYNNEI come from the germline V gene. The V and J ends lost 4 bases and 1 base respectively, with 13 bases between them.

Note on this clone: Other nucleotide sequences from this sample produce the same CDR3. The chain employs TRBV7-2 and TRBJ1-1, with a weak D call TRBD1 (5 bases). This CDR3 is built from 14 residues. V dropped 1 base and J dropped 5 bases, with 11 bases sitting between them. The germline CDR1 and CDR2 sequences are SGHTA and FQGNSA. The chain's CDR3 is CASSLVGGGTEAFF. The CDR3 nucleotides read TGTGCCAGCAGCTTAGTGGGGGGGGGAACTGAAGCTTTCTTT.

This clone was seen a few times. The chain couples TRBV10-3 to TRBJ1-2, with D possibly matching TRBD1 (6 bases). CDR3 length: 13 residues. The germline V gene encodes CDR1 ENHRY and CDR2 SYGVKD. V lost 11 bases and J 6 bases, leaving 19 bases between the germline ends. CDR3 sequence reads: CALRTESFNGYTF. The CDR3 region has the DNA TGTGCCCTCCGGACAGAATCATTTAATGGCTACACCTTC.

This chain links TRBV10-3 with TRBJ2-7; D possibly corresponds to TRBD1 (6 bases). Trimming stripped 3 bases from V and 1 base from J, with 7 bases between. The germline V gene encodes CDR1 ENHRY and CDR2 SYGVKD. CDR3 length: 13 residues. The CDR3 loop reads CAISDQGSYEQYF. In nucleotides, the CDR3 is TGTGCCATCAGTGATCAGGGGTCCTACGAGCAGTACTTC.

This chain uses TRBV24-1 with TRBJ2-3; D is unresolved. The V and J ends lost 6 bases and 0 bases respectively, with 12 bases between them. Per the germline V gene, CDR1 is KGHDR and CDR2 is SFDVKD. The CDR3 consists of 15 residues. The CDR3 is CATSRYAPSTDTQYF. Here the CDR3 DNA reads TGTGCCACCAGTCGCTACGCCCCTAGCACAGATACGCAGTATTTT.

This chain uses TRBV2 with TRBJ1-5; 8 nucleotides match TRBD1. This CDR3 has 14 amino acids. The germline V gene has CDR1 SNHLY and CDR2 FYNNEI. Losses at the gene ends were 6 bases for V and 4 bases for J; bases not matched to a gene: 5. As DNA, the CDR3 is TGTGCCAGCAGGGACAGGGAAGGGAATCAGCCCCAGCATTTT. Protein product: CASRDREGNQPQHF.

J is TRBJ2-1 and V is TRBV3-1 (or the pseudogene TRBV3-2), with 14 bases lining up with TRBD2. Losses at the gene ends were 3 bases for V and 5 bases for J; bases not matched to a gene: 0. This CDR3 has 15 residues. Germline loops: CDR1 LGHDT, CDR2 YNNKEL (reference sequence). This CDR3 reads CASSQGLAGDNEQFF. The CDR3 bases are TGTGCCAGCAGCCAGGGACTAGCGGGAGACAATGAGCAGTTCTTC.

J is TRBJ1-2 and V is TRBV28, with D possibly TRBD1 on 6 matching bases. Deletions cut 2 bases from V and 4 bases from J, with 14 bases between. The CDR3 has 15 residues. CDR1 and CDR2 (germline): MDHEN, SYDVKM. CDR3 bases: TGTGCCAGCAGTTTACGGGGGGCCGGGAGCTATGGCTACACCTTC. Protein: CASSLRGAGSYGYTF.

The J gene is TRBJ2-7, the V gene TRBV5-1; possible D gene TRBD1, 6 bases. There are 14 residues in the CDR3. The V end lost 5 bases, the J end lost 1 base, and 13 bases lay between the germline ends. From germline, CDR1 is SGHRS and CDR2 YFSETQ. The DNA of the CDR3 is TGCGCCAGCAGACCACAGACAGGTTCCTACGAGCAGTACTTC. Its translation is CASRPQTGSYEQYF.

The V and J genes are TRBV5-1 and TRBJ1-5; TRBD1 matches at 7 bases. Per the germline V gene, CDR1 is SGHRS and CDR2 is YFSETQ. With V trimmed by 4 bases and J by 0 bases, 4 bases remained unmatched. The CDR3 spans 15 residues. The CDR3 loop is CASSPTGSSNQPQHF. DNA of the CDR3: TGCGCCAGCAGCCCGACAGGGAGTAGCAATCAGCCCCAGCATTTT.

The CDR3 coding sequence is TGTGCCTGGTGTTACGGACAGGGGGATGGCTACACCTTC. It specifies CAWCYGQGDGYTF. The chain combines TRBV30 with TRBJ1-2, with 10 bases lining up with TRBD1. V lost 5 bases, J lost 6 bases, and 6 bases stayed unmatched. CDR1 GTSNPN and CDR2 SVGIG come from the germline V gene (reference sequence). The length of the CDR3 is 13 residues. The variable domain in full, with the rest retrieved from reference TRBV30 and TRBJ1-2, is SQTIHQWPATLVQPVGSPLSLECTVEGTSNPNLYWYRQAAGRGLQLLFYSVGIGQISSEVPQNLSASRPQDRQFILSSKKLLLSDSGFYLCAWCYGQGDGYTFGSGTRLTVV.

V gene TRBV9 combines with J gene TRBJ2-3, with D possibly being TRBD2 (5 bases). Germline V gene lookup returns CDR1 SGDLS and CDR2 YYNGEE. V lost 0 bases and J 0 bases, leaving 11 bases between the germline ends. This CDR3 spans 16 amino acids. The DNA for the CDR3 is TGTGCCAGCAGCGTAGGTGCGGGCTCTAGCACAGATACGCAGTATTTT. This sequence encodes CASSVGAGSSTDTQYF.

The CDR3 sequence is CASSLFFQGTGNTIYF. The CDR3 DNA sequence: TGTGCCAGCAGTTTATTTTTCCAGGGGACTGGAAACACCATATATTTT. The chain has TRBV28 and TRBJ1-3; D possibly corresponds to TRBD1 (6 bases). There are 16 residues in the CDR3. Germline CDR1 MDHEN, CDR2 SYDVKM. V was cut by 1 base and J by 2 bases, with 12 bases left in between.

The chain links TRBV2 to TRBJ2-3; 10 bases map to TRBD2. With 5 bases clipped from V and 4 bases from J, the junction kept 3 bases outside the gene matches. This CDR3 is 14 amino acids long. Per the germline V gene, CDR1 is SNHLY and CDR2 is FYNNEI. This CDR3 reads CASSLTSGADTQYF. The DNA of the CDR3 is TGTGCCAGCAGTTTAACTAGCGGGGCAGATACGCAGTATTTT.

V gene TRBV6-5 combines with J gene TRBJ1-5; D gene uncertain. Germline lookup yields CDR1 MNHEY and CDR2 SVGAGI. The CDR3 length is 15 residues. The ends were cut back, 6 bases at V and 3 bases at J, with 15 bases in the middle. Written as DNA, the CDR3 is TGTGCCAGCAGGCGGCGAGAGGGCTCCAATCAGCCCCAGCATTTT. Its translation: CASRRREGSNQPQHF.

The CDR3 here is CASSTNTGARGQPQHF. CDR3 DNA sequence: TGTGCCAGTAGTACTAATACAGGGGCCCGTGGACAGCCCCAGCATTTT. The chain is built from TRBV19 and TRBJ1-5; TRBD1 agrees at 7 bases. Germline loops: CDR1 LNHDA, CDR2 SQIVND (reference sequence). V was pared by 4 bases and J by 7 bases, with 13 bases of the junction left unmatched. CDR3 length: 16 amino acids.

This clone was recorded only once. The CDR3 loop reads CAWSTLYRGSGNTIYF. DNA of the CDR3: TGTGCCTGGAGTACCCTTTACAGGGGGTCTGGAAACACCATATATTTT. The chain recombines TRBV30 with TRBJ1-3, with TRBD1 matching over 8 bases. V was pared by 2 bases and J by 1 base, with 7 bases of the junction left unmatched. This CDR3 region has 16 residues. Germline assignment: CDR1 GTSNPN and CDR2 SVGIG (reference sequence).

The rearrangement joins TRBV6-2 or TRBV6-3 to TRBJ1-1; perhaps TRBD1 as D (6 bases). Trimming removed 2 bases from V and 0 bases from J, with 10 bases in between. The CDR3 loop spans 15 amino acids. Germline-derived CDR1 and CDR2 are MNHEY and SVGEGT. The CDR3 nucleotides are TGTGCCAGCAGTTACGGACAGTTCATGAACACTGAAGCTTTCTTT. Protein product: CASSYGQFMNTEAFF.

The chain combines TRBV6-5 with TRBJ2-5; 12 nucleotides match TRBD2. V trimming: 2 bases; J trimming: 0 bases; junction bases outside the gene matches: 1. The CDR3 is 16 amino acids. Germline V gene lookup returns CDR1 MNHEY and CDR2 SVGAGI. The CDR3 is CASSYGLAGYQETQYF. Written as DNA, the CDR3 is TGTGCCAGCAGTTACGGACTAGCGGGGTACCAAGAGACCCAGTACTTC.